This T cell receptor beta chain was recorded in a study of T-cell reconstitution after alpha-beta-depleted transplantation in children. In this sample, this clonotype turned up many times. The TCRbeta library incorporated unique molecular identifiers. In TCRdb, the PCR reads were re-called with MiXCR into one record per CDR3 protein. The repertoire consists of approximately 650,000 distinct CDR3 sequences, with roughly 13% occurring once and the leading ten covering 0.65% to 0.9%. Trimming at V came to 4 bases and at J to 11 bases, leaving 2 bases not matched to a gene. In germline, CDR1 is WSHSY, CDR2 SAAADI. There are 11 residues in the CDR3.

The input for sequencing was PBMCs, taken before TCRalphabeta/CD19-depleted stem cell transplant. This receptor was obtained from a girl aged 2 to 9 with congenital amegakaryocytic thrombocytopenia, due to receive a stem cell transplant. The gene calls are TRBV10-2 and TRBJ2-7; 10 bases match TRBD1. The CDR3 sequence is CASSADRGKYF. CDR3 DNA: TGCGCCAGCAGTGCGGACAGGGGGAAGTACTTC.